The entry below describes one T cell receptor (beta chain). Its antigen is undetermined. The junction had 4 bases not matched to a gene; V was cut back by 6 bases and J by 0 bases. The germline CDR1 and CDR2 sequences are SGHAT and FQNNGV. The CDR3 consists of 15 residues. The sample originates from a study of radiation and T cells in renal cell carcinoma. Study-level points and caveats: From baseline, blood top tumor clonotypes peaked at 2 weeks post-radiation.

The sample's time point: blood 4 weeks post-SBRT, at nephrectomy. Regarding treatment: 15 Gy SBRT to primary tumor, nephrectomy 4 weeks later. Radiation-treated patients gave blood at baseline, week 2 and week 4. The patient's renal cell carcinoma had clear cell pathology. Profiled with immunoSEQ multiplex PCR; TCRdb holds only in-frame clones, not every one. The sample holds 75,000 to 95,000 clones, just under 85% seen once. Sequencing used blood, obtained from a patient whose treatment included radiotherapy and nephrectomy. The TCR was taken from a man between 50 and 59 years old with renal cell carcinoma. The V and J genes are TRBV11-2 and TRBJ2-4, with 8 bases lining up with TRBD2. For the CDR3, the DNA is TGTGCCAGCAGAGCCCTAGCGGGAGCCAAAAACATTCAGTACTTC. It specifies CASRALAGAKNIQYF.